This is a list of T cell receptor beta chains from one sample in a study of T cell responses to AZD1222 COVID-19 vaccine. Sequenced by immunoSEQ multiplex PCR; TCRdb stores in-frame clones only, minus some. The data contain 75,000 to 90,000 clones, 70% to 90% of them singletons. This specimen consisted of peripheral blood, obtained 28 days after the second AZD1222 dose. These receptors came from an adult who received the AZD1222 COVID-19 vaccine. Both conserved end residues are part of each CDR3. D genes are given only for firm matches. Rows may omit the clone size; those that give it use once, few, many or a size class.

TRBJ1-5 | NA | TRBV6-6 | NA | CASSPPGEAQHF | TGTGCCAGCAGTCCCCCAGGGGAGGCCCAGCATTTT
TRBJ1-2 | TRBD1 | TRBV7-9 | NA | CASSPDRIGYTF | TGTGCCAGCAGCCCGGACAGGATTGGCTACACCTTC
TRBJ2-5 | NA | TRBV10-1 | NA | CASSESLGSLSAETQYF | TGCGCCAGCAGTGAGTCCTTAGGTAGCCTTAGCGCTGAGACCCAGTACTTC
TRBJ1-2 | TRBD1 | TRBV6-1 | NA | CASSEVTGVSNYGYTF | TGTGCCAGCAGTGAAGTGACAGGGGTGTCAAACTATGGCTACACCTTC
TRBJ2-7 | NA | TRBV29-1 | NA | CSVVRQGRTYEQYF | TGCAGCGTTGTTCGGCAGGGGCGCACCTACGAGCAGTACTTC
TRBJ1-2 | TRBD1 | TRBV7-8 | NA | CASSPGQGAGYTF | TGTGCCAGCAGCCCGGGACAGGGGGCTGGCTACACCTTC
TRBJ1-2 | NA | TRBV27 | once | CASSPAGRGYTF | TGTGCCAGCAGTCCGGCGGGGCGGGGCTACACCTTC
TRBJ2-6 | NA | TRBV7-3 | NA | CASSPVGAGANVLTF | TGTGCCAGCAGCCCGGTCGGGGCTGGGGCCAACGTCCTGACTTTC
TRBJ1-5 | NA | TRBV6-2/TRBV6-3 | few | CASSYPDRSNQPQHF | TGTGCCAGCAGTTACCCAGACAGAAGCAATCAGCCCCAGCATTTT
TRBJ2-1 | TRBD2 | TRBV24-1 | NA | CATSDGKLAGNNEQFF | TGTGCCACCAGTGATGGTAAACTAGCGGGTAACAATGAGCAGTTCTTC
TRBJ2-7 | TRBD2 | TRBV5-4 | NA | CASSLYGLAAYEQYF | TGTGCCAGCAGCTTGTACGGACTAGCGGCTTACGAGCAGTACTTC
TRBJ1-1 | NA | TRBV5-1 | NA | CASSALGDRAEAFF | TGCGCCAGCAGTGCCTTGGGGGATAGGGCTGAAGCTTTCTTT
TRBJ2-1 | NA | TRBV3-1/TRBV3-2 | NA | CASSPSGGSYNEQFF | TGTGCCAGCAGCCCCTCTGGAGGATCCTACAATGAGCAGTTCTTC
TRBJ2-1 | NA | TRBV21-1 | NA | CAYIRVGDEQFF | TGTGCCTACATCCGAGTGGGGGATGAGCAGTTCTTC
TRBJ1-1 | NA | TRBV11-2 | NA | CASSLVFVGASEAFF | TGTGCCAGCAGCTTAGTATTTGTGGGGGCCTCTGAAGCTTTCTTT
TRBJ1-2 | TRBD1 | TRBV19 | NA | CASSTRQGPGSRSYGYTF | TGTGCCAGTAGTACGCGACAGGGGCCGGGATCAAGGTCATATGGCTACACCTTC
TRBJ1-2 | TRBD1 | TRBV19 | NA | CASNPRGGLGGYTF | TGTGCCAGTAACCCCAGGGGGGGGCTTGGTGGCTACACCTTC
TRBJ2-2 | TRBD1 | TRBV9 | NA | CASSVVGQGASTGELFF | TGTGCCAGCAGCGTGGTGGGACAGGGGGCGAGCACCGGGGAGCTGTTTTTT
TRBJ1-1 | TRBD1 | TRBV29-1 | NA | CSVWTGGSTEAFF | TGCAGCGTCTGGACAGGGGGGAGCACTGAAGCTTTCTTT
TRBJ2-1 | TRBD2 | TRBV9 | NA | CASSVGSSGNNEQFF | TGTGCCAGCAGCGTAGGGTCTAGCGGTAACAATGAGCAGTTCTTC
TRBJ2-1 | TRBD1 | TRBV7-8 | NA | CASSPRTGTTNEQFF | TGTGCCAGCAGCCCTAGGACAGGGACAACTAATGAGCAGTTCTTC
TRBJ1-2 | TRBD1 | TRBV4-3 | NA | CASSPPGQGNGYTF | TGCGCCAGCAGCCCCCCGGGACAGGGGAATGGCTACACCTTC
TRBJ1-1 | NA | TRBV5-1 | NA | CASSQTDTLTEAFF | TGCGCCAGCAGCCAGACAGATACCCTCACTGAAGCTTTCTTT
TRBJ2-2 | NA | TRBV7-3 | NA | CASSLPRGAANTGELFF | TGTGCCAGCAGCTTACCCCGGGGCGCAGCGAACACCGGGGAGCTGTTTTTT
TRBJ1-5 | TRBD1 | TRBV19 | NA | CATMDRASGYSNQPQHF | TGTGCCACCATGGACAGGGCCAGCGGTTATAGCAATCAGCCCCAGCATTTT
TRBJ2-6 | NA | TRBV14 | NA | CASSQGKSGANVLTF | TGTGCCAGCAGCCAAGGCAAATCTGGGGCCAACGTCCTGACTTTC
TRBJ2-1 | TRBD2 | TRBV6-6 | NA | CASSYPGLGNEQFF | TGTGCCAGCAGTTACCCGGGACTAGGAAATGAGCAGTTCTTC
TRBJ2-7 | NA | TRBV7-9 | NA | CASSPSSYEQYF | TGTGCCAGCAGCCCGAGCTCCTACGAGCAGTACTTC
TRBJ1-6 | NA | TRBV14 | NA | CASSQQTNSPLHF | TGTGCCAGCAGCCAGCAGACTAATTCACCCCTCCACTTT
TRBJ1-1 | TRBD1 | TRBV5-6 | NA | CASSGGTGIINTEAFF | TGTGCCAGCAGCGGGGGGACAGGGATAATTAACACTGAAGCTTTCTTT
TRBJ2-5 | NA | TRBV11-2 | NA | CASSPGSQETQYF | TGTGCCAGCAGCCCCGGTAGTCAAGAGACCCAGTACTTC
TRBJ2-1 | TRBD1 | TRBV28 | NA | CASSLMGQYDSEQFF | TGTGCCAGCAGTTTAATGGGACAGTATGACAGTGAGCAGTTCTTC
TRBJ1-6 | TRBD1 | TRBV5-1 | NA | CASRTGQGGDSPLHF | TGCGCCAGCAGAACGGGACAGGGCGGGGATTCACCCCTCCACTTT
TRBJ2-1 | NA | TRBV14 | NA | CASTLGGLFNEQFF | TGTGCCAGCACCCTAGGGGGACTTTTTAATGAGCAGTTCTTC
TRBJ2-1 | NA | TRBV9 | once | CASSVAGGTYNEQFF | TGTGCCAGCAGCGTAGCTGGCGGGACCTACAATGAGCAGTTCTTC
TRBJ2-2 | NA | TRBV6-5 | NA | CASHREGPTGELFF | TGTGCCAGTCACAGGGAGGGGCCGACCGGGGAGCTGTTTTTT
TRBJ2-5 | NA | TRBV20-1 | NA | CSASLRGGETQYF | TGCAGTGCTAGTTTGAGGGGGGGAGAGACCCAGTACTTC
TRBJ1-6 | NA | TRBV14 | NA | CASSQAGLGSPLHF | TGTGCCAGCAGCCAAGCAGGGTTGGGCTCACCCCTCCACTTT
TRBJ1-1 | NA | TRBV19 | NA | CASSAPDIAVTEAFF | TGTGCCAGTAGTGCCCCGGACATCGCGGTCACTGAAGCTTTCTTT
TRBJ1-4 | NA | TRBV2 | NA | CASNMGGREKLFF | TGTGCCAGCAACATGGGGGGACGGGAAAAACTGTTTTTT
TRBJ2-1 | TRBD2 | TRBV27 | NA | CASSPSSSGRSHEQFF | TGTGCCAGCAGTCCAAGTTCTAGCGGGAGGTCCCATGAGCAGTTCTTC
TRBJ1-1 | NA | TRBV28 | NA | CASSMEGDTPEAFF | TGTGCCAGCTCAATGGAGGGGGATACACCTGAAGCTTTCTTT
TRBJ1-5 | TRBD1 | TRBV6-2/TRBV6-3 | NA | CASSYPRQGLDQPQHF | TGTGCCAGCAGTTACCCGAGACAGGGCCTTGATCAGCCCCAGCATTTT
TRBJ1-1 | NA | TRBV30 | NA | CAWKGGWNTEAFF | TGTGCCTGGAAGGGGGGCTGGAACACTGAAGCTTTCTTT
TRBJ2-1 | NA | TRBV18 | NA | CASSPNNNEQFF | TGTGCCAGCTCGCCCAACAACAATGAGCAGTTCTTC
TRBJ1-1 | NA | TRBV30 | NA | CAWSVRQIEAFF | TGTGCCTGGAGTGTCAGGCAAATTGAAGCTTTCTTT
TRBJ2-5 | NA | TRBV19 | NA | CASSRGQNLQETQYF | TGTGCCAGTAGTAGAGGACAGAACCTCCAAGAGACCCAGTACTTC
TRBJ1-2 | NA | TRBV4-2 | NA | CASSQDEGGLLGGYTF | TGTGCCAGCAGCCAAGATGAGGGGGGGTTGTTGGGTGGCTACACCTTC
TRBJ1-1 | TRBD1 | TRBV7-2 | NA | CASSLVPGQGSLNTEAFF | TGTGCCAGCAGCCTGGTCCCGGGACAGGGATCCCTGAACACTGAAGCTTTCTTT
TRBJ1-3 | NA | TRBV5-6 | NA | CASRTGTYSGNTIYF | TGTGCCAGCAGAACCGGGACGTACTCTGGAAACACCATATATTTT